This T cell receptor beta chain was profiled in a study of blood T cell repertoires in COVID-19. Across the study: From the United States, Italy and Spain came samples of acute and convalescent COVID-19.

The CDR3 sequence is 16 residues long. With V trimmed by 6 bases and J by 4 bases, 7 bases remained unmatched. CDR1 is MDHEN and CDR2 is SYDVKM in the germline V gene. Generated by immunoSEQ multiplex PCR, the TCRdb table keeps only in-frame clones and is missing some. Of about 89,000 clones in the sample, about 80% are singletons; the top ten hold almost 50%. The rearrangement joins TRBV28 to TRBJ2-1; 12 nucleotides align to TRBD2. This TCR was recovered from a human donor in a cohort sampled during active COVID-19. Sequenced: peripheral blood. The CDR3 DNA is TGTGCCAGCAGGGCACCCGGGACTAGCGGGTACAATGAGCAGTTCTTC. This codes for CASRAPGTSGYNEQFF.